This T cell receptor beta chain was observed in a study of blood T cell repertoires in COVID-19. Some clones are missing from TCRdb's copy, which holds only in-frame ones; the method was immunoSEQ multiplex PCR. This sample has over 200,000 clones; roughly 86% occur once, and the top ten carry roughly 8%. The CDR3 covers 14 residues. V was trimmed by 2 bases and J by 0 bases, leaving 7 bases between them. The germline V gene has CDR1 SEHNR and CDR2 FQNEAQ (reference sequence). This clone was seen more than once but under ten times. The sample comprised peripheral blood. This chain uses TRBV7-9 with TRBJ1-1; D call uncertain. This receptor was identified in a woman aged 50 to 65 with active or convalescent COVID-19. The CDR3 loop is CASSLLQMNTEAFF. Written as DNA, the CDR3 is TGTGCCAGCAGCTTACTACAGATGAACACTGAAGCTTTCTTT.